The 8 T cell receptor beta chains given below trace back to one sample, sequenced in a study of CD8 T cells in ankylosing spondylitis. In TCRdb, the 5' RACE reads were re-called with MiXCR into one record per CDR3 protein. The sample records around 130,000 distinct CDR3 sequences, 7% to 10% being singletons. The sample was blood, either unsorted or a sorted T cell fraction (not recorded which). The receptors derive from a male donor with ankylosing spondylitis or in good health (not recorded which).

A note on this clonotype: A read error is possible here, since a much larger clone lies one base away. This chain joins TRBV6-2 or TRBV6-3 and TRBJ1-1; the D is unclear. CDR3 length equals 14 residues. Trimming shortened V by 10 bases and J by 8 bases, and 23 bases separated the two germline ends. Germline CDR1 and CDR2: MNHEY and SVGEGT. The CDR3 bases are TGTGCCACCAGCCCCTCCAGGATTCCCCTAGAAGCTTTCTTT. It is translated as CATSPSRIPLEAFF.

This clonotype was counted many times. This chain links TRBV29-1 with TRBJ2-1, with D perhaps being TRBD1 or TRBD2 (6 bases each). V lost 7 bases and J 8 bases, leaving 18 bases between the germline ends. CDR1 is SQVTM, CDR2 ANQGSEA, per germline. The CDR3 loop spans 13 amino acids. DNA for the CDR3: TGCAGCGGCTCCCTGGGGGGCATCTATGAGCAGTTCTTC. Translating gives CSGSLGGIYEQFF.

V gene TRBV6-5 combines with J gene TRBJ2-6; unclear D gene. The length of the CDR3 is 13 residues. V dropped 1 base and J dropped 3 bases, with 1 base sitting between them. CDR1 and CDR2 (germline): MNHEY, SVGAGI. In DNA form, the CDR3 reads TGTGCCAGCAGTTACTTTGGGGCCAACGTCCTGACTTTC. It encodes CASSYFGANVLTF.

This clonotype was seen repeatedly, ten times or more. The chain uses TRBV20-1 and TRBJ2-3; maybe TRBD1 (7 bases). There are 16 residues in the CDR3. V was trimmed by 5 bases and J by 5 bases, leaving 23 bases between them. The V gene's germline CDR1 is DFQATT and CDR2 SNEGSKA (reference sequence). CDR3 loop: CSALGTAAGRIDTQYF. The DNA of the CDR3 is TGCAGTGCTTTGGGGACAGCGGCGGGACGTATAGATACGCAGTATTTT.

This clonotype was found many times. This CDR3 reads CASSSTPTGITYF. The CDR3 region has the DNA TGTGCCAGCAGCTCCACACCGACAGGGATCACGTACTTC. The chain recombines TRBV7-3 with TRBJ2-7; TRBD1 matches 7 bases. Germline V gene sequence: CDR1 SGHTA, CDR2 FQGTGA. The CDR3 is made up of 13 amino acids. V shed 4 bases and J 12 bases; nucleotides not matched to a gene: 12.

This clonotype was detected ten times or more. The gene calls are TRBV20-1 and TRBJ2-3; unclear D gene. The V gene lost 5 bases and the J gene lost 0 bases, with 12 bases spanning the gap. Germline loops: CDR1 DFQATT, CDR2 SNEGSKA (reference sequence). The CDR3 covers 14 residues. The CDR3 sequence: CSAPLRSSTDTQYF. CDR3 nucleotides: TGCAGTGCTCCCTTGCGGAGTAGCACAGATACGCAGTATTTT.

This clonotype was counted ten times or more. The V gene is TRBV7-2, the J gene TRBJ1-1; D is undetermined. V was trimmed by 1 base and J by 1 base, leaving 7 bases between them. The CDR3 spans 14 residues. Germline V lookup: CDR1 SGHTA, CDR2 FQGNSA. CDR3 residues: CASSLVPENTEAFF. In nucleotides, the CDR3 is TGTGCCAGCAGCTTAGTTCCGGAGAACACTGAAGCTTTCTTT.

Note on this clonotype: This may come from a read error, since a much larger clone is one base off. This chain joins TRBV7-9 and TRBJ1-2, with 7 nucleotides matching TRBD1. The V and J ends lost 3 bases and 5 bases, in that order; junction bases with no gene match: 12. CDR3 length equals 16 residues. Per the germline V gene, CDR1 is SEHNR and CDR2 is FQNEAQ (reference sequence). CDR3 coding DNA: TGTGCCAGCAGCTTTGGCAGGGGGTTTCTAGAGTATGGCTACACCTTC. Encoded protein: CASSFGRGFLEYGYTF.